The rows below give T cell receptor beta chains drawn from one sample of a study of response to subunit inactivated influenza vaccine. TCRdb ran MiXCR on the RT-PCR reads and lists one entry per CDR3 protein. The profile shows 800,000 to 1,000,000 distinct CDR3 sequences, 20% to 25% of them singletons. Specimen: PBMCs from blood, collected 4 to 6 days after vaccination. Source of these receptors: a man in his fifties who received an inactivated influenza vaccine. Both conserved end residues are part of each CDR3. D genes are given only for firm matches. Expanded clones get a size class; other rows say once, few or many, or leave the size out.

clone size: .
V gene: TRBV3-1
J gene: TRBJ2-7
D gene: .
CDR3 protein: CASSQLMEQSF
CDR3 DNA: TGTGCCAGCAGCCAATTGATGGAGCAGTCCTTC

clone size: .
V gene: TRBV12-3/TRBV12-4
J gene: TRBJ2-3
D gene: TRBD1
CDR3 protein: CASSLNRGRSTDTQYF
CDR3 DNA: TGTGCCAGCAGTTTAAACAGGGGCCGGTCCACAGATACGCAGTATTTT

clone size: .
V gene: TRBV14
J gene: TRBJ2-7
D gene: .
CDR3 protein: CASSQVGKTYEQYF
CDR3 DNA: TGTGCCAGCAGCCAAGTTGGCAAGACCTACGAGCAGTACTTC

clone size: .
V gene: TRBV2
J gene: TRBJ2-7
D gene: .
CDR3 protein: CASSEIQGYEQYF
CDR3 DNA: TGTGCCAGCAGTGAAATTCAGGGATACGAGCAGTACTTC

clone size: .
V gene: TRBV3-1
J gene: TRBJ2-7
D gene: TRBD1
CDR3 protein: CASSRRTGTGRDEQYF
CDR3 DNA: TGTGCCAGCAGCCGCCGAACTGGGACAGGGAGGGACGAGCAGTACTTC

clone size: .
V gene: TRBV2
J gene: TRBJ2-4
D gene: .
CDR3 protein: CASSTKGAKNIQYF
CDR3 DNA: TGTGCCAGCAGCACAAAGGGAGCCAAAAACATTCAGTACTTC

clone size: few
V gene: TRBV29-1
J gene: TRBJ2-3
D gene: TRBD1
CDR3 protein: CSATGTGIADTQYF
CDR3 DNA: TGCAGCGCCACCGGGACAGGGATAGCAGATACGCAGTATTTT

clone size: few
V gene: TRBV6-1
J gene: TRBJ2-4
D gene: TRBD1
CDR3 protein: CASSAGQTNIQYF
CDR3 DNA: TGTGCCAGCAGTGCGGGACAGACAAACATTCAGTACTTC

clone size: few
V gene: TRBV6-5
J gene: TRBJ2-7
D gene: TRBD1
CDR3 protein: CASSYLPTGGSYEQYF
CDR3 DNA: TGTGCCAGCAGTTACCTCCCGACAGGGGGATCCTACGAGCAGTACTTC

clone size: .
V gene: TRBV28
J gene: TRBJ1-4
D gene: .
CDR3 protein: CASTSPGLGHEKLFF
CDR3 DNA: TGTGCCAGCACCTCCCCAGGGCTAGGTCATGAAAAACTGTTTTTT

clone size: few
V gene: TRBV12-3/TRBV12-4
J gene: TRBJ1-4
D gene: .
CDR3 protein: CASSLWYSEKLFF
CDR3 DNA: TGTGCCAGCAGTTTATGGTATAGCGAAAAACTGTTTTTT

clone size: .
V gene: TRBV29-1
J gene: TRBJ2-1
D gene: .
CDR3 protein: CSVAGTDSYNEQFF
CDR3 DNA: TGCAGCGTTGCCGGGACGGACTCCTACAATGAGCAGTTCTTC

clone size: few
V gene: TRBV12-3/TRBV12-4
J gene: TRBJ1-1
D gene: .
CDR3 protein: CASSPLAVTNTEAFF
CDR3 DNA: TGTGCCAGCAGTCCTCTAGCCGTCACGAACACTGAAGCTTTCTTT

clone size: few
V gene: TRBV7-2
J gene: TRBJ1-4
D gene: TRBD1
CDR3 protein: CASSLGLPGGNEKLFF
CDR3 DNA: TGTGCCAGCAGCTTAGGGCTGCCAGGGGGAAATGAAAAACTGTTTTTT

clone size: .
V gene: TRBV28
J gene: TRBJ2-3
D gene: .
CDR3 protein: CASRLLAGTDTQYF
CDR3 DNA: TGTGCCAGCAGGCTATTGGCAGGCACAGATACGCAGTATTTT

clone size: few
V gene: TRBV24-1
J gene: TRBJ2-3
D gene: TRBD1
CDR3 protein: CATSDTGQGIDTQYF
CDR3 DNA: TGTGCCACCAGTGATACCGGACAGGGAATAGATACGCAGTATTTT

clone size: .
V gene: TRBV12-3/TRBV12-4
J gene: TRBJ2-3
D gene: .
CDR3 protein: CASNSYLTTDTQYF
CDR3 DNA: TGTGCCAGCAATTCCTACCTGACCACAGATACGCAGTATTTT

clone size: .
V gene: TRBV6-1
J gene: TRBJ1-1
D gene: .
CDR3 protein: CASRSFGWEYTEAFF
CDR3 DNA: TGTGCCAGCCGATCCTTTGGGTGGGAATACACTGAAGCTTTCTTT

clone size: many
V gene: TRBV5-1
J gene: TRBJ2-3
D gene: TRBD1
CDR3 protein: CASGTGGTDTQYF
CDR3 DNA: TGCGCCAGCGGGACAGGGGGCACAGATACGCAGTATTTT

clone size: .
V gene: TRBV15
J gene: TRBJ2-7
D gene: .
CDR3 protein: CATSRDEPDRPYEQYF
CDR3 DNA: TGTGCCACCAGCAGAGATGAACCGGACAGACCCTACGAGCAGTACTTC

clone size: .
V gene: TRBV29-1
J gene: TRBJ2-2
D gene: .
CDR3 protein: CSVVGWHGELFF
CDR3 DNA: TGCAGCGTTGTTGGCTGGCACGGGGAGCTGTTTTTT

clone size: .
V gene: TRBV28
J gene: TRBJ2-7
D gene: .
CDR3 protein: CASSNRDKGLDEQYF
CDR3 DNA: TGTGCCAGCAGTAACCGGGACAAGGGGCTGGACGAGCAGTACTTC

clone size: few
V gene: TRBV3-1
J gene: TRBJ2-7
D gene: TRBD1
CDR3 protein: CASSHSDRGPYEQYF
CDR3 DNA: TGTGCCAGCAGCCATTCGGACAGGGGGCCCTACGAGCAGTACTTC

clone size: .
V gene: TRBV7-2
J gene: TRBJ2-7
D gene: TRBD1
CDR3 protein: CASRTTGAGEQYF
CDR3 DNA: TGTGCCAGCAGAACGACAGGGGCTGGCGAGCAGTACTTC

clone size: .
V gene: TRBV3-1
J gene: TRBJ1-1
D gene: .
CDR3 protein: CASSQDGGGNTEAFF
CDR3 DNA: TGTGCCAGCAGCCAAGACGGGGGCGGGAACACTGAAGCTTTCTTT

clone size: .
V gene: TRBV28
J gene: TRBJ2-7
D gene: TRBD2
CDR3 protein: CASSSGTSSAYEQYF
CDR3 DNA: TGTGCCAGCAGTTCCGGGACTAGCAGCGCCTACGAGCAGTACTTC

clone size: few
V gene: TRBV25-1
J gene: TRBJ2-1
D gene: .
CDR3 protein: CASSEYTTAGNEQFF
CDR3 DNA: TGTGCCAGCAGTGAATACACCACCGCGGGGAATGAGCAGTTCTTC

clone size: .
V gene: TRBV20-1
J gene: TRBJ1-1
D gene: .
CDR3 protein: CSARTSADTEAFF
CDR3 DNA: TGCAGTGCTAGGACGTCGGCGGACACTGAAGCTTTCTTT

clone size: few
V gene: TRBV6-5
J gene: TRBJ2-1
D gene: TRBD2
CDR3 protein: CASSYGPPLAGGSYNEQFF
CDR3 DNA: TGTGCCAGCAGTTACGGCCCCCCCCTAGCGGGGGGCTCCTACAATGAGCAGTTCTTC

clone size: .
V gene: TRBV6-2/TRBV6-3
J gene: TRBJ2-1
D gene: .
CDR3 protein: CASSETGSGNEQFF
CDR3 DNA: TGTGCCAGCAGTGAGACGGGTTCAGGCAATGAGCAGTTCTTC

clone size: .
V gene: TRBV21-1
J gene: TRBJ1-1
D gene: .
CDR3 protein: CASSTTGWDTEAFF
CDR3 DNA: TGTGCCAGCAGCACAACAGGGTGGGACACTGAAGCTTTCTTT

clone size: few
V gene: TRBV5-6
J gene: TRBJ1-1
D gene: TRBD1
CDR3 protein: CASSFSPGQHTEAFF
CDR3 DNA: TGTGCCAGCAGCTTTTCACCGGGACAGCACACTGAAGCTTTCTTT

clone size: .
V gene: TRBV6-5
J gene: TRBJ2-7
D gene: .
CDR3 protein: CASSYQRGRKGEQYF
CDR3 DNA: TGTGCCAGCAGTTACCAACGGGGCAGGAAGGGCGAGCAGTACTTC

clone size: .
V gene: TRBV28
J gene: TRBJ2-5
D gene: .
CDR3 protein: CASSRFGTQYF
CDR3 DNA: TGTGCCAGCAGTAGGTTTGGGACCCAGTACTTC

clone size: .
V gene: TRBV28
J gene: TRBJ1-2
D gene: .
CDR3 protein: CASSPTGRSLYGYTF
CDR3 DNA: TGTGCCAGCAGCCCGACAGGACGGTCGCTCTATGGCTACACCTTC

clone size: .
V gene: TRBV4-2
J gene: TRBJ1-2
D gene: .
CDR3 protein: CASSQDSRGTEGYTF
CDR3 DNA: TGTGCCAGCAGCCAAGATTCGAGGGGAACGGAGGGCTACACCTTC

clone size: few
V gene: TRBV6-1
J gene: TRBJ1-2
D gene: TRBD1
CDR3 protein: CASSPLDRVNYGYTF
CDR3 DNA: TGTGCCAGCAGTCCCTTGGACAGGGTTAACTATGGCTACACCTTC

clone size: few
V gene: TRBV7-6
J gene: TRBJ2-7
D gene: TRBD2
CDR3 protein: CASSPNSVRTSGSYEQYF
CDR3 DNA: TGTGCCAGCAGCCCTAATAGCGTACGGACTAGCGGATCCTACGAGCAGTACTTC

clone size: few
V gene: TRBV24-1
J gene: TRBJ2-2
D gene: TRBD1
CDR3 protein: CATSAVDRGANTGELFF
CDR3 DNA: TGTGCCACCAGTGCCGTCGACAGGGGCGCGAACACCGGGGAGCTGTTTTTT

clone size: few
V gene: TRBV12-3/TRBV12-4
J gene: TRBJ2-4
D gene: .
CDR3 protein: CASSLSFRAGASKNIQYF
CDR3 DNA: TGTGCCAGCAGTTTGTCGTTTCGGGCAGGGGCGTCCAAAAACATTCAGTACTTC

clone size: many
V gene: TRBV12-3/TRBV12-4
J gene: TRBJ2-7
D gene: .
CDR3 protein: CASSLGQGVYEQYF
CDR3 DNA: TGTGCCAGCAGTTTGGGCCAGGGAGTCTACGAGCAGTACTTC

clone size: few
V gene: TRBV10-3
J gene: TRBJ2-2
D gene: .
CDR3 protein: CAGSRDHPANTGELFF
CDR3 DNA: TGTGCCGGGAGCAGGGACCACCCCGCGAACACCGGGGAGCTGTTTTTT

clone size: few
V gene: TRBV18
J gene: TRBJ2-1
D gene: TRBD2
CDR3 protein: CASSEAGVRYNEQFF
CDR3 DNA: TGTGCCAGCTCCGAAGCGGGAGTGCGCTACAATGAGCAGTTCTTC

clone size: few
V gene: TRBV7-9
J gene: TRBJ1-1
D gene: TRBD1
CDR3 protein: CASSLPGQGEAFF
CDR3 DNA: TGTGCCAGCAGCTTACCAGGACAGGGCGAAGCTTTCTTT

clone size: many
V gene: TRBV10-2
J gene: TRBJ2-5
D gene: .
CDR3 protein: CASSEFLLQETQYF
CDR3 DNA: TGCGCCAGCAGTGAGTTCCTCCTCCAAGAGACCCAGTACTTC

clone size: .
V gene: TRBV6-1
J gene: TRBJ1-6
D gene: .
CDR3 protein: CASSENEGRNSPLHF
CDR3 DNA: TGTGCCAGCAGTGAAAATGAGGGACGTAATTCACCCCTCCACTTT

clone size: .
V gene: TRBV12-3/TRBV12-4
J gene: TRBJ2-1
D gene: .
CDR3 protein: CASGPTELWSEQFF
CDR3 DNA: TGTGCCAGCGGACCAACCGAACTTTGGAGTGAGCAGTTCTTC